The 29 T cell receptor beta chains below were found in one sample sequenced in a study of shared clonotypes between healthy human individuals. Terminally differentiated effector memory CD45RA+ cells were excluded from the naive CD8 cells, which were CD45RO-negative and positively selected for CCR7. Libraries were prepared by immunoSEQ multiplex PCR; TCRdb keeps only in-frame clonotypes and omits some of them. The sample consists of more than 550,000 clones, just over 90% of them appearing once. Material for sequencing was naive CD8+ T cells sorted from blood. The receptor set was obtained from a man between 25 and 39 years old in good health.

CDR3 loop: CASRPGDRGNHFNEQFF. In DNA, the CDR3 is TGTGCCAGCAGGCCAGGGGACAGGGGGAACCATTTCAATGAGCAGTTCTTC. This chain connects TRBV7-9 to TRBJ2-1; 11 nucleotides align to TRBD1. J lost 6 bases, V lost 6 bases, and 13 bases had no gene match. This CDR3 has 17 amino acids. Looked up from germline, CDR1 is SEHNR and CDR2 is FQNEAQ (reference sequence).

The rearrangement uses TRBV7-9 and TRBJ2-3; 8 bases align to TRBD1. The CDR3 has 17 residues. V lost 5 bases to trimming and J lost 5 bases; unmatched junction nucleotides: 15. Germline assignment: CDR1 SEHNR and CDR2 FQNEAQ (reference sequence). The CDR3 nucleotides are TGTGCCAGCAGCCAAACCGTAGACAGGGGTCTCTTAGATACGCAGTATTTT. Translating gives CASSQTVDRGLLDTQYF.

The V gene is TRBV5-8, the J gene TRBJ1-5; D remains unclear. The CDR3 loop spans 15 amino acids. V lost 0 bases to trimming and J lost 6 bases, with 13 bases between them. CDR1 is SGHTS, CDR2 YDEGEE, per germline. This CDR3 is CASSLEDFWGQPQHF. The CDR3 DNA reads TGTGCCAGCAGCTTGGAGGATTTCTGGGGTCAGCCCCAGCATTTT.

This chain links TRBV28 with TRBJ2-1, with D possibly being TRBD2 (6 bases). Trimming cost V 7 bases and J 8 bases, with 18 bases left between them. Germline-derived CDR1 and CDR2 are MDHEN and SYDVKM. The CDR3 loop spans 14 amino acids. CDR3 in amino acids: CASTRRGTDHEQFF. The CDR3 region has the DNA TGTGCCAGCACCCGCCGGGGGACTGACCATGAGCAGTTCTTC. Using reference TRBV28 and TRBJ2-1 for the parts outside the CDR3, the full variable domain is DVKVTQSSRYLVKRTGEKVFLECVQDMDHENMFWYRQDPGLGLRLIYFSYDVKMKEKGDIPEGYSVSREKKERFSLILESASTNQTSMYLCASTRRGTDHEQFFGPGTRLTVL.

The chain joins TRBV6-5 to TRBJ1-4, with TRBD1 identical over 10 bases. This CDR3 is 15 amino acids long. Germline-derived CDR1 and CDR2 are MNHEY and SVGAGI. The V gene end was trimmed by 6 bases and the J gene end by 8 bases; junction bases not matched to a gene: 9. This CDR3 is CASRPGTGVQEKLFF. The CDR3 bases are TGTGCCAGCAGACCCGGGACAGGGGTTCAGGAAAAACTGTTTTTT.

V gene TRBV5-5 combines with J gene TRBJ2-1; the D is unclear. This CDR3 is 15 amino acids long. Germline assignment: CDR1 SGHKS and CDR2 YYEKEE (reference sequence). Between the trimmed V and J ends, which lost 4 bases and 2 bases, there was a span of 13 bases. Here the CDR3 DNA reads TGTGCCAGCAGCGCGGTGGACCCTACCTACAATGAGCAGTTCTTC. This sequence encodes CASSAVDPTYNEQFF.

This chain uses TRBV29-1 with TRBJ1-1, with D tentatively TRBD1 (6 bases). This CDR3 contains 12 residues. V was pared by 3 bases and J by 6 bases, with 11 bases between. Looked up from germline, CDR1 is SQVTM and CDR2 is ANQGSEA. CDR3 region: CSVENRAPEAFF. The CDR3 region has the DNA TGCAGCGTTGAGAACAGGGCCCCTGAAGCTTTCTTT. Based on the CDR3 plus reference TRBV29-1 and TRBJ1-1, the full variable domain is SAVISQKPSRDICQRGTSLTIQCQVDSQVTMMFWYRQQPGQSLTLIATANQGSEATYESGFVIDKFPISRPNLTFSTLTVSNMSPEDSSIYLCSVENRAPEAFFGQGTRLTVV.

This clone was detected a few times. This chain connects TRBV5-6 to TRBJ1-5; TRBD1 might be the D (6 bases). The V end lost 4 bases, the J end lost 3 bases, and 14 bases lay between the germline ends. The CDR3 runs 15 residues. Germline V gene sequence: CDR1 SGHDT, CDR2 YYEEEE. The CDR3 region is CASSMGHRANQPQHF. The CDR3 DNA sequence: TGTGCCAGCAGCATGGGACACCGGGCCAATCAGCCCCAGCATTTT.

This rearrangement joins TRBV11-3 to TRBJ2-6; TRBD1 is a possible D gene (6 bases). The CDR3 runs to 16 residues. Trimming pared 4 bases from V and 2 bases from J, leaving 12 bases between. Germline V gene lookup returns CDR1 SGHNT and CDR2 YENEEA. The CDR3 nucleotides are TGTGCCAGCAGCTCCTACCAGGGGCCTGGGGCCAACGTCCTGACTTTC. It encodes CASSSYQGPGANVLTF.

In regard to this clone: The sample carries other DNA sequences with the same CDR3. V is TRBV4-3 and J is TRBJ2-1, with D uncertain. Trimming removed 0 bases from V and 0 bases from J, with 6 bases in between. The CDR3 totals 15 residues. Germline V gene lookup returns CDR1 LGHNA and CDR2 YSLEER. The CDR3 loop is CASSQDRTSYNEQFF. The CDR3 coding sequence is TGCGCCAGCAGCCAAGATCGGACCTCCTACAATGAGCAGTTCTTC.

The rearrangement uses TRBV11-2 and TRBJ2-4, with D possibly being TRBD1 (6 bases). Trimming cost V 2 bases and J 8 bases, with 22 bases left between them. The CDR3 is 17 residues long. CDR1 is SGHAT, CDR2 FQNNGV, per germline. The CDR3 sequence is CASSLNRVLVGPDIQYF. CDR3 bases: TGTGCCAGCAGCTTAAACAGGGTGCTTGTGGGTCCGGACATTCAGTACTTC.

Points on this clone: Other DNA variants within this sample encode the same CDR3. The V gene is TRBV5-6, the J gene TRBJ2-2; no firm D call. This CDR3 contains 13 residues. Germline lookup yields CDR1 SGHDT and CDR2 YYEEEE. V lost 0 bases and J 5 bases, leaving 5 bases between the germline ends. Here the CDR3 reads CASSLGRTGELFF. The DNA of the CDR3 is TGTGCCAGCAGCTTGGGTCGGACCGGGGAGCTGTTTTTT.

The CDR3 reads CASSLSPAGLQETQYF. The DNA of the CDR3 is TGTGCCAGCAGTTTGTCCCCAGCGGGGCTCCAAGAGACCCAGTACTTC. The V gene is TRBV27, the J gene TRBJ2-5, with TRBD2 matching over 7 bases. V was pared by 3 bases and J by 1 base, with 8 bases of the junction left unmatched. Per germline, CDR1 MNHEY and CDR2 SMNVEV (reference sequence). The CDR3 is 16 amino acids.

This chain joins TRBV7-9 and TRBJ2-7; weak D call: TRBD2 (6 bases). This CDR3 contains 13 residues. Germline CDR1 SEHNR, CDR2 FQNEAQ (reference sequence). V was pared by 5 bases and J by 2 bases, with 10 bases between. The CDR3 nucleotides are TGTGCCAGCAGCGACCCGGGAGCCTACGAGCAGTACTTC. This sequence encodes CASSDPGAYEQYF.

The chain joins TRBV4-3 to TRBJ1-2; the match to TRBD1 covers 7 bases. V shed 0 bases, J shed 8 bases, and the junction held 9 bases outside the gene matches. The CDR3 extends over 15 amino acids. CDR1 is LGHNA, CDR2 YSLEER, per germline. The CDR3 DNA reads TGCGCCAGCAGCCAAGATTGGGCCCGACAGGGAGGCTACACCTTC. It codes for CASSQDWARQGGYTF.

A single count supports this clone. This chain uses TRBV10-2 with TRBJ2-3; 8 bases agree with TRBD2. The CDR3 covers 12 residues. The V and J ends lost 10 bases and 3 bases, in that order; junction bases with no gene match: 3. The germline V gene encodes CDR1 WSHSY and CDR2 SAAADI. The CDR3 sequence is CATGLATDTQYF. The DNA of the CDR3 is TGCGCCACAGGACTAGCAACAGATACGCAGTATTTT.

The CDR3 nucleotides are TGTGCCAGCAGCTTAGGCGGGGGCCATGATGAGCAGTTCTTC. Amino acid sequence: CASSLGGGHDEQFF. The chain recombines TRBV11-2 with TRBJ2-1; TRBD2 is a possible D gene (7 bases). Trimming stripped 1 base from V and 8 bases from J, with 12 bases between. This CDR3 comprises 14 residues. The germline V gene encodes CDR1 SGHAT and CDR2 FQNNGV. The full variable domain, rest sourced from reference TRBV11-2 and TRBJ2-1, is EAGVAQSPRYKIIEKRQSVAFWCNPISGHATLYWYQQILGQGPKLLIQFQNNGVVDDSQLPKDRFSAERLKGVDSTLKIQPAKLEDSAVYLCASSLGGGHDEQFFGPGTRLTVL.

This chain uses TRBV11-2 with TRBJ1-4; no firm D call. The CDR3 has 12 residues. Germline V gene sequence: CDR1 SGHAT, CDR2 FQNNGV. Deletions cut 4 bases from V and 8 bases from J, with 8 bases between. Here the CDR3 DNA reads TGTGCCAGCAGCTCTGTTGGGGAAAAACTGTTTTTT. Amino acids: CASSSVGEKLFF. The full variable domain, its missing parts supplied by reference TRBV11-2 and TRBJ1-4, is EAGVAQSPRYKIIEKRQSVAFWCNPISGHATLYWYQQILGQGPKLLIQFQNNGVVDDSQLPKDRFSAERLKGVDSTLKIQPAKLEDSAVYLCASSSVGEKLFFGSGTQLSVL.

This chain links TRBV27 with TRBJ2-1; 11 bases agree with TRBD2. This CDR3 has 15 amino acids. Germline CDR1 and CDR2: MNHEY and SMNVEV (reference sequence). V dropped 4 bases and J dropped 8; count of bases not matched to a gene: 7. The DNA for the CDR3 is TGTGCCAGCAGTTCGAGACTAGCGGGAATGTATGAGCAGTTCTTC. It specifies CASSSRLAGMYEQFF.

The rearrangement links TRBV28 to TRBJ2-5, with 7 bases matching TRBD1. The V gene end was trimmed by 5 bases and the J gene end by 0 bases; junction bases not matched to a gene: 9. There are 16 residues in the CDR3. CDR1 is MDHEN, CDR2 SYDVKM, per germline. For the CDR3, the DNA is TGTGCCAGCAGTCCCAGGGACAGTGCGTACCAAGAGACCCAGTACTTC. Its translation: CASSPRDSAYQETQYF.

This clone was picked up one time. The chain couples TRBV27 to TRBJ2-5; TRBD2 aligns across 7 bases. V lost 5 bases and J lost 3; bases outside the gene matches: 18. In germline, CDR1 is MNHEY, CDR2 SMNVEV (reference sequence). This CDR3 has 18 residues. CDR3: CASSPPLEKGGPKETQYF. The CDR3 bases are TGTGCCAGCAGTCCCCCTTTGGAAAAGGGAGGGCCGAAAGAGACCCAGTACTTC.

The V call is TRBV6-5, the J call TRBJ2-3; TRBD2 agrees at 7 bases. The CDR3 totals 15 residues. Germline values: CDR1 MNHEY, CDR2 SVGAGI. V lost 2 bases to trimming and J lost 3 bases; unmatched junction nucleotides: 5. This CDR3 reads CASSYTSGMTDTQYF. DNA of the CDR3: TGTGCCAGCAGTTACACGAGCGGGATGACAGATACGCAGTATTTT.

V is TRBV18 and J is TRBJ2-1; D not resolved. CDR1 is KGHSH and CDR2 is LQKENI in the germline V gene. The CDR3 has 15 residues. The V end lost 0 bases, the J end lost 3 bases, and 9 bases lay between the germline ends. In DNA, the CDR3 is TGTGCCAGCTCACCACCGGCGGTTCACTACAATGAGCAGTTCTTC. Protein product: CASSPPAVHYNEQFF.

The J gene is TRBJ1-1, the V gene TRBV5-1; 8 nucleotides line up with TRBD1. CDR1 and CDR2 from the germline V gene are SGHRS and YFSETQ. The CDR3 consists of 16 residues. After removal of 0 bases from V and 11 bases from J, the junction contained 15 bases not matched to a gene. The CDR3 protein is CASSLAGDDRGWGAFF. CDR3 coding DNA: TGCGCCAGCAGCTTGGCCGGGGACGACAGGGGATGGGGGGCTTTCTTT. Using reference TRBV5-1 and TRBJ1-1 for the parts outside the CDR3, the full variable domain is KAGVTQTPRYLIKTRGQQVTLSCSPISGHRSVSWYQQTPGQGLQFLFEYFSETQRNKGNFPGRFSGRQFSNSRSEMNVSTLELGDSALYLCASSLAGDDRGWGAFFGQGTRLTVV.

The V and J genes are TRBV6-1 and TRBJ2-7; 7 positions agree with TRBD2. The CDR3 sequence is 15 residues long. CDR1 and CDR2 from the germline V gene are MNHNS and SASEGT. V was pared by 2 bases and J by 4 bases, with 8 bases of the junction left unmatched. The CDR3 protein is CASSEYHGGTYEQYF. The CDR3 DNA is TGTGCCAGCAGTGAATACCACGGGGGGACTTACGAGCAGTACTTC.

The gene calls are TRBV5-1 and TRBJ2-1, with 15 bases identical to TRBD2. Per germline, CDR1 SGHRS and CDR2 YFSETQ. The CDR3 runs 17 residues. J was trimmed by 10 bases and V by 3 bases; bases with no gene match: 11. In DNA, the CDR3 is TGCGCCAGCAGCTCGACGGGACTAGCGGGGGGAACTTGGGAGCAGTTCTTC. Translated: CASSSTGLAGGTWEQFF. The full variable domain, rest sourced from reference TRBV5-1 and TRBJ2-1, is KAGVTQTPRYLIKTRGQQVTLSCSPISGHRSVSWYQQTPGQGLQFLFEYFSETQRNKGNFPGRFSGRQFSNSRSEMNVSTLELGDSALYLCASSSTGLAGGTWEQFFGPGTRLTVL.

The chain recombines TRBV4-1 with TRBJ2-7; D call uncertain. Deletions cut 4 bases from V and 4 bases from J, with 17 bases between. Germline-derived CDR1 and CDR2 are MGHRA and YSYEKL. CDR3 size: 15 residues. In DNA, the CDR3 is TGCGCCAGCAGCCTTGATACTTTTAACAATTACGAGCAGTACTTC. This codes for CASSLDTFNNYEQYF.

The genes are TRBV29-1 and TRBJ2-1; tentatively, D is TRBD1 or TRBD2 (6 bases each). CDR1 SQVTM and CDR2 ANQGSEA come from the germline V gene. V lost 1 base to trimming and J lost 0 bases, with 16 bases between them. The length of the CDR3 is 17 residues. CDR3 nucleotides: TGCAGCGTTGAAGGGCATTCGGGGGCTAGCTCCTACAATGAGCAGTTCTTC. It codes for CSVEGHSGASSYNEQFF.

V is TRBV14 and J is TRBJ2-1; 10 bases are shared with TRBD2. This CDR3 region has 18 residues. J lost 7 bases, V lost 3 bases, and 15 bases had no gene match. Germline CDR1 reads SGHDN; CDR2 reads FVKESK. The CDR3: CASSQPWGNKREGNEQFF. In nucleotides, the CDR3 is TGTGCCAGCAGCCAGCCTTGGGGAAACAAGCGGGAGGGGAATGAGCAGTTCTTC.